The entry below describes one T cell receptor beta chain. These data come from a study of blood T cell repertoires in COVID-19. The participants were between roughly 18 and 100 years old and came from fewer than 25 US areas. Resolution of symptoms, clearance, or two negative PCRs was present in recovered Cohort 3 donors. In the original workflow: Using reference gene primer amplification, nucleated cell counts were estimated. Repertoires were generated with immunoSEQ multiplex PCR, while TCRdb's copy carries only in-frame clones and drops some. The DNA gave D and trimming, while V, J and clone size come from that table. The table lists approximately 350,000 clones, roughly four fifths of them singletons. The ends were cut back, 6 bases at V and 7 bases at J, with 12 bases in the middle. The CDR3 has 12 amino acids. Germline V gives CDR1 MDHEN, CDR2 SYDVKM.

The receptor's source is a woman between 45 and 60 years old who had recovered from COVID-19. This chain uses TRBV28 with TRBJ1-1, with TRBD1 as a possible D gene (6 bases). Sequencing used PBMCs or T cells enriched from blood (not recorded which). The CDR3 DNA is TGTGCCAGCAGAAGGACAGCACTTGAAGCTTTCTTT. This translates into CASRRTALEAFF.